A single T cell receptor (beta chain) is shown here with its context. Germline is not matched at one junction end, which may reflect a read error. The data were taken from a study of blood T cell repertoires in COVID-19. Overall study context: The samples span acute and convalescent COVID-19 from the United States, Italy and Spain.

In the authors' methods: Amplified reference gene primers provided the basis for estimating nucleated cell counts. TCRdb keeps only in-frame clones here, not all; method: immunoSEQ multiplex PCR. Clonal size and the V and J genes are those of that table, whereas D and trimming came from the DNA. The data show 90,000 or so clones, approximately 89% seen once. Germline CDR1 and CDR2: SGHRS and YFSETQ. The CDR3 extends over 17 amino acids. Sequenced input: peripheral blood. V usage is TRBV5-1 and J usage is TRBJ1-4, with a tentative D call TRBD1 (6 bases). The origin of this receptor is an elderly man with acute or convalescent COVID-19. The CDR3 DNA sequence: TGCGCCAGCAGGTTGGGGAGGACAGACGCAACTAATGAAAAACTGTTTTTT. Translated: CASRLGRTDATNEKLFF.